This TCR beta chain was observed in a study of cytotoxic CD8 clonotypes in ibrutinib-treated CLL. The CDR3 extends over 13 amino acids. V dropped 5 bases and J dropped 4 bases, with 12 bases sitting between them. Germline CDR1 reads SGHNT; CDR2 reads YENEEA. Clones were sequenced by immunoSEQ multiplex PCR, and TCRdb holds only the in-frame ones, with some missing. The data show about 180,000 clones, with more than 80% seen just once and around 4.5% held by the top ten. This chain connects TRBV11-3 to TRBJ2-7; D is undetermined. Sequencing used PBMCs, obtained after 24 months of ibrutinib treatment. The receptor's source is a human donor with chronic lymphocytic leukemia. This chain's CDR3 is CASSKNTRYEQYF. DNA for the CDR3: TGTGCCAGCAGCAAAAATACGAGATACGAGCAGTACTTC.